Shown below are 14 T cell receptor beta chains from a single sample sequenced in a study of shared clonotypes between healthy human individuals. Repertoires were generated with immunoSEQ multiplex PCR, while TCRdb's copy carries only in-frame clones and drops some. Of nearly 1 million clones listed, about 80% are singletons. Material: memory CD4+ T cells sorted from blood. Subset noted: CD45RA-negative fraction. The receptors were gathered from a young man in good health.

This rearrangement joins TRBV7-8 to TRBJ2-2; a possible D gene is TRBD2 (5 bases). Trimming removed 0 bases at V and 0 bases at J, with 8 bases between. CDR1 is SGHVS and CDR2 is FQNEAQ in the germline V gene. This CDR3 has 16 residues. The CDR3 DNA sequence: TGTGCCAGCAGCTTAGCCGCAGCGGCGAACACCGGGGAGCTGTTTTTT. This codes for CASSLAAAANTGELFF.

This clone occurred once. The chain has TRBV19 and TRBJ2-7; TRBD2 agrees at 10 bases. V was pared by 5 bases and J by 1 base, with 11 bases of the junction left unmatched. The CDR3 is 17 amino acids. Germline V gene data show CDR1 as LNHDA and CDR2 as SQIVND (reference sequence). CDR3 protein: CASSFSRTSGVSYEQYF. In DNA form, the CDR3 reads TGTGCCAGTAGTTTCTCCAGGACTAGCGGAGTTTCCTACGAGCAGTACTTC.

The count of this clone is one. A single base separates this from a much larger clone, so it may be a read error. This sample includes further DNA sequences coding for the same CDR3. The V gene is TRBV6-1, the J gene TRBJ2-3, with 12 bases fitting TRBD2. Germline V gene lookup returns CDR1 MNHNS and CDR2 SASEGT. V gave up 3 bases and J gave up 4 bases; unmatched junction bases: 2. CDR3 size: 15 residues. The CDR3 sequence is CASSELAGGPDTQYF. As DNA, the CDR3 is TGTGCCAGCAGTGAGCTAGCGGGGGGGCCAGATACGCAGTATTTT.

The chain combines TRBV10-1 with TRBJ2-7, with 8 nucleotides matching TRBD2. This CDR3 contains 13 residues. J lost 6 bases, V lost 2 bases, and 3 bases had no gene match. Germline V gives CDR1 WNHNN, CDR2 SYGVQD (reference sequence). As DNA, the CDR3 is TGCGCCAGCAGTGAGAACCTAGCGGGCGAGCAGTACTTC. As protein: CASSENLAGEQYF.

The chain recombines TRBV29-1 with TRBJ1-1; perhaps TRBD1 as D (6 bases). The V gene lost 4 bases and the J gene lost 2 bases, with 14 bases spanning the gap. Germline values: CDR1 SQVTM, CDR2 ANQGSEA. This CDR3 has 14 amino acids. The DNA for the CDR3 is TGCAGCGTTGGAGTGGGGGCGGTTAACACTGAAGCTTTCTTT. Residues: CSVGVGAVNTEAFF. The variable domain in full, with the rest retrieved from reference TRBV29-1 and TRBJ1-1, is SAVISQKPSRDICQRGTSLTIQCQVDSQVTMMFWYRQQPGQSLTLIATANQGSEATYESGFVIDKFPISRPNLTFSTLTVSNMSPEDSSIYLCSVGVGAVNTEAFFGQGTRLTVV.

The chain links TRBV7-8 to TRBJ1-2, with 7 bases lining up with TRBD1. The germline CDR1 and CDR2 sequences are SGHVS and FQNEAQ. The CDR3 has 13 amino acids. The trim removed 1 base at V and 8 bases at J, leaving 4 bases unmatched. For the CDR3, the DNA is TGTGCCAGCAGCTTAGGACAGGGAGGAGGCTACACCTTC. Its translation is CASSLGQGGGYTF.

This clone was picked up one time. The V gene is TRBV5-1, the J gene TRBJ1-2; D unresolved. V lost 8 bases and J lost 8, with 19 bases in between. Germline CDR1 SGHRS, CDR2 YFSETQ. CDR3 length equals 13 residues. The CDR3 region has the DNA TGCGCCAGTTCCGTCGGCAGTTATCAGGGCTACACCTTC. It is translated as CASSVGSYQGYTF.

CDR3 residues: CASSAGVKGYTF. The CDR3 DNA is TGCGCCAGCTCAGCGGGGGTAAAAGGCTACACCTTC. V and J are TRBV5-1 and TRBJ1-2; D is perhaps TRBD1 (5 bases). CDR3 size: 12 residues. Germline CDR1 is SGHRS and CDR2 is YFSETQ. Trimming removed 7 bases at V and 8 bases at J, with 15 bases between.

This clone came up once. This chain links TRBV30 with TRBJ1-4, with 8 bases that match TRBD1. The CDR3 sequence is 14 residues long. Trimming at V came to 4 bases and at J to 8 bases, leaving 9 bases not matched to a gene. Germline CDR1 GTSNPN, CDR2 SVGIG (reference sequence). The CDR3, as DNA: TGTGCCTGGACCGATACCTGGACAGGGGAAAAACTGTTTTTT. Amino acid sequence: CAWTDTWTGEKLFF.

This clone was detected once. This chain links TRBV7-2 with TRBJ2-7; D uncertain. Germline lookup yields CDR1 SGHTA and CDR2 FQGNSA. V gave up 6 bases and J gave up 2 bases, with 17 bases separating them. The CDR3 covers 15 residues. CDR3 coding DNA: TGTGCCAGCAGTGACCGAGTAGAGAAGGCCTACGAGCAGTACTTC. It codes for CASSDRVEKAYEQYF.

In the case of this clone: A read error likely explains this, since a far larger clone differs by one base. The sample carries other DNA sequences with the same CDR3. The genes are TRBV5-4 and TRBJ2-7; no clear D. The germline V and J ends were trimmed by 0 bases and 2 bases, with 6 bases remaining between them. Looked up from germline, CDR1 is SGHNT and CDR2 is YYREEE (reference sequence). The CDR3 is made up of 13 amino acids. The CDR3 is CASSLDGTYEQYF. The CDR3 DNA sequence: TGTGCCAGCAGCTTGGACGGAACCTACGAGCAGTACTTC.

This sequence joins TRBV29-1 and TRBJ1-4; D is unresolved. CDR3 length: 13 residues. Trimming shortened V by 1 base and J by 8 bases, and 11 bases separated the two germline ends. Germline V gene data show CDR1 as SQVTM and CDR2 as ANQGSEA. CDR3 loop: CSVEGGQREKLFF. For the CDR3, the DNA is TGCAGCGTTGAAGGTGGGCAGAGAGAAAAACTGTTTTTT.

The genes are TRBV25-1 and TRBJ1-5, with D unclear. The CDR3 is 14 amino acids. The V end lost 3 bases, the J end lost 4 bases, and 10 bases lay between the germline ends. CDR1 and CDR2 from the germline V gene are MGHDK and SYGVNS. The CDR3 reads CASSENSNNQPQHF. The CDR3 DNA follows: TGTGCCAGCAGTGAGAACTCAAATAATCAGCCCCAGCATTTT.

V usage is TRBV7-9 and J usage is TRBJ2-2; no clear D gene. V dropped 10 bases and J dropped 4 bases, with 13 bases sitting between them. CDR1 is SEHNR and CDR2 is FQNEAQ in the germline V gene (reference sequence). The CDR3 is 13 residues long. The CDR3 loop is CAKATAATGELFF. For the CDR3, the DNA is TGTGCCAAGGCAACGGCCGCCACCGGGGAGCTGTTTTTT.